This record concerns one T cell receptor beta chain sequence. This clonotype occurred a few times. The clone's antigen remains unknown. There are no base qualities to consult, and no much larger clone falls within one base. This entry comes from a study of post-analysis software for immune sequencing data (dated by TCRdb to the mid-2010s). For context, the study as a whole: The recorded disease courses included relapsing-remitting, secondary progressive and progressive-relapsing multiple sclerosis, and some patients had no subtype annotation. Patient repertoires were compared against roughly 10 previously published healthy control repertoires from donors aged about 6 to 28 years. A subset of samples was prepared in parallel using single-end sample barcoding, then pooled and co-amplified after Illumina adapter ligation. Points the paper makes about the study in general: Direct clustering with F measure showed strong co-clustering of samples prepared in the same batch, prompting a batch-effect correction. The multiple sclerosis patient group was slightly younger than the control group. Significantly lower normalized Chao1 diversity was found in multiple sclerosis patients than in controls, suggesting substantial peripheral T-cell clonal expansion. Significantly higher frequencies in patients than in controls were found for roughly 5 TRBV segments, including TRBV5-6, TRBV5-1 and TRBV20-1.

V and J lose 1 base and 4 bases, and a span of 2 bases separates them. Based on the germline V gene (reference sequence), the CDR1 and CDR2 sequences are GTSNPN and SVGIG. Measured from the cysteine to the phenylalanine, the CDR3 is 11 residues long. The DNA shown is the 33-base CDR3, in frame from base 1. Libraries were prepared through PCR. The sample was run on an Illumina HiSeq 2500. To reduce PCR and sequencing biases, unique molecular identifiers were incorporated into the TCR beta cDNA libraries. Some 500,000 cDNA molecules were obtained for every 1 to 10 million input T cells, so each molecule roughly corresponded to one T cell. The patient libraries were prepared and sequenced with the same protocol used for the earlier healthy control dataset. Within a given batch, samples were prepared together, multiplexed and sequenced on the same HiSeq lane. Concerning the study's data processing: Raw barcoded reads were processed with MIGEC, and single-read molecular identifier groups were discarded before consensus assembly and CDR3 extraction. VDJtools was used for post-analysis of the clonotype tables, with diversity normalized by down-sampling every dataset to the smallest sample size. To correct batch-related cross-sample contamination, repertoire overlap clustering matched CDR3 amino acid sequences but not nucleotide sequences. Using fastp trimming at Q25 and MiXCR clonotype assembly, TCRdb reanalyzed the public sequencing data and kept in-frame beta chains. Rows are combined by CDR3 protein, so each entry shows the most common genes and DNA. TCRdb's processing, not the authors' own work, is the source of the V and J calls. This sample comprises 450,000 to 650,000 distinct CDR3 sequences, 44% of them detected only once. The ten largest clones capture under 2% of the sample.

To demonstrate the VDJtools post-analysis software, the study profiled TCR beta repertoires from the peripheral blood of about 13 young patients with multiple sclerosis. The patients with multiple sclerosis were children and adolescents between about 6 and 17 years of age. The receptor was isolated from a girl aged 5 to 17 with multiple sclerosis. The chain employs TRBV30 and TRBJ2-1; the D gene is not confidently resolved. Sequenced sample: blood. At the DNA level, the sequence is TGTGCCTGGAGTGCGTACAATGAGCAGTTCTTC. It translates to CAWSAYNEQFF.